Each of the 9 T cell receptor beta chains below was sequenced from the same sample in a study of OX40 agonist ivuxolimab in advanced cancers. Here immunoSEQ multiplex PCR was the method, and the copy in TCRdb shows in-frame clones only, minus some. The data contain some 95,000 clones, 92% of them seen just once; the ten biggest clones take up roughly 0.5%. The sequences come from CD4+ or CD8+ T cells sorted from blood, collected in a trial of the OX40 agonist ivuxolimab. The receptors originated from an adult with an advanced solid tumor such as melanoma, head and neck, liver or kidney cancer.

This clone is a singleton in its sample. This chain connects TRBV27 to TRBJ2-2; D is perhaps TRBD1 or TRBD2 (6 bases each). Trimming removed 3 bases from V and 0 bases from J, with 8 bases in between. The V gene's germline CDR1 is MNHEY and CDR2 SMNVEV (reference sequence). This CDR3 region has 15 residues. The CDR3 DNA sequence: TGTGCCAGCAGTTTGGGGGGCCCGAACACCGGGGAGCTGTTTTTT. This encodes CASSLGGPNTGELFF.

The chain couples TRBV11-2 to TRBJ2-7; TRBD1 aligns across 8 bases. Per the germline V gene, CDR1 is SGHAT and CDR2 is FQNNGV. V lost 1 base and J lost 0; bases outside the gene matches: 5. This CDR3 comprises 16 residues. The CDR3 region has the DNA TGTGCCAGCAGCTTAGGGCCGGACAGGGCCTCCTACGAGCAGTACTTC. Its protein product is CASSLGPDRASYEQYF.

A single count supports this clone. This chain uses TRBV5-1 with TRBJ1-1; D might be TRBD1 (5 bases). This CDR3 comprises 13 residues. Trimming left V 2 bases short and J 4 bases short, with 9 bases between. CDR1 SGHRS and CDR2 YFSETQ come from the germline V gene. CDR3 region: CASSFGGTTEAFF. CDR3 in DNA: TGCGCCAGCAGCTTCGGGGGTACCACTGAAGCTTTCTTT. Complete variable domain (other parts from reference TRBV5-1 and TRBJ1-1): KAGVTQTPRYLIKTRGQQVTLSCSPISGHRSVSWYQQTPGQGLQFLFEYFSETQRNKGNFPGRFSGRQFSNSRSEMNVSTLELGDSALYLCASSFGGTTEAFFGQGTRLTVV.

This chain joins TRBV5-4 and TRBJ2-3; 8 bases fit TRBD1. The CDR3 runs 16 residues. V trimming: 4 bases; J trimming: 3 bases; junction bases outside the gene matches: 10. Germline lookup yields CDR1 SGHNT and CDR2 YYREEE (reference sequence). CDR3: CASSLAGGESTDTQYF. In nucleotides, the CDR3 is TGTGCCAGCAGCCTAGCAGGGGGCGAGAGTACAGATACGCAGTATTTT.

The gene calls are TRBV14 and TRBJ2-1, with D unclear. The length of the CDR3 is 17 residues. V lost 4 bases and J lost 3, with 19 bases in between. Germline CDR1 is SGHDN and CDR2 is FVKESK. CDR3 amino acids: CASSRRGSSDDYNEQFF. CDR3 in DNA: TGTGCCAGCAGCCGAAGAGGAAGCTCGGACGACTACAATGAGCAGTTCTTC.

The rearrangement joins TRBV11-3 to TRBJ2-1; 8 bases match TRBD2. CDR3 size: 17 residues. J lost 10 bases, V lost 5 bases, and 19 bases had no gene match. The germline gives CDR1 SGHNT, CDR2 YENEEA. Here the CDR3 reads CASSTREWREVEYEQFF. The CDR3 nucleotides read TGTGCCAGCAGCACCCGGGAATGGCGGGAGGTGGAATACGAGCAGTTCTTC.

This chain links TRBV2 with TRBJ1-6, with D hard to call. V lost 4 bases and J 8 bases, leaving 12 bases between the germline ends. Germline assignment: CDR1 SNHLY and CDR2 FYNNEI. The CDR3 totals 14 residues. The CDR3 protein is CASSAVRLDSPLHF. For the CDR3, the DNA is TGTGCCAGCAGTGCCGTCAGGTTGGATTCACCCCTCCACTTT.

The CDR3 bases are TGTGCCATCAGAGCCGGGACAGACAGCTCCTATAATTCACCCCTCCACTTT. Its protein is CAIRAGTDSSYNSPLHF. The chain links TRBV10-3 to TRBJ1-6; 7 nucleotides line up with TRBD1. The trim removed 6 bases at V and 0 bases at J, leaving 8 bases unmatched. Germline V gene sequence: CDR1 ENHRY, CDR2 SYGVKD. CDR3 length: 17 residues.

The CDR3 nucleotides are TGTGCCATCAGTCCAACAGGGGTTAATGAAAAACTGTTTTTT. It yields the protein CAISPTGVNEKLFF. The genes are TRBV10-3 and TRBJ1-4; TRBD1 matches 7 bases. CDR1 is ENHRY and CDR2 is SYGVKD in the germline V gene. The V segment lost 5 bases and the J segment 4 bases; nucleotides outside the gene matches: 4. The CDR3 has 14 amino acids.